Below, 5 T cell receptor beta chains from the same sample are listed, as sequenced in a study of spatial heterogeneity in lung cancer (dated by TCRdb to about 2019). Library preparation was by 5' RACE. The instrument given in TCRdb is NextSeq 500. TCRdb reprocessing: public reads trimmed at Q25 with fastp, clones called with MiXCR, in-frame beta chains kept. Entries that share a CDR3 protein sequence are merged under the most common genes and DNA. The sample has 10,000 or so distinct CDR3 sequences on record, roughly 8% of them singletons. Of the sample, 19% falls within the top ten clones. In light of the paper, this sample's time point label describes: sample taken at primary tumor resection. Findings and caveats that apply to the study as a whole: A correlation was observed between the number of expanded intratumoral alpha and beta TCRs and the tumor nonsynonymous mutation count.

Their cognate antigens are unknown. The sample consisted of lung tumor tissue, taken at surgery. These TCRs come from a male donor with early-stage non-small cell lung cancer.

This clonotype has a count of ten or more. CDR3 nucleotide sequence: TGCAGCGTGACGGACCTATACGAGCAGTACTTC. It codes for CSVTDLYEQYF. The chain uses TRBV29-1 and TRBJ2-7; D is unclear. The germline V and J ends were trimmed by 6 bases and 4 bases, with 10 bases remaining between them. Germline loops: CDR1 SQVTM, CDR2 ANQGSEA. This CDR3 has 11 amino acids.

There are many counts of this clonotype. The chain links TRBV3-1 to TRBJ1-1; a possible D gene is TRBD1 (5 bases). Germline V lookup: CDR1 LGHDT, CDR2 YNNKEL (reference sequence). CDR3 length: 14 amino acids. Trimming stripped 0 bases from V and 6 bases from J, with 11 bases between. CDR3 region: CASSQEWGTAEAFF. The CDR3 nucleotides read TGTGCCAGCAGCCAAGAGTGGGGGACGGCTGAAGCTTTCTTT.

This clonotype was seen many times. This chain links TRBV3-1 with TRBJ1-4, with D perhaps TRBD1 (5 bases). Trimming left V 2 bases short and J 8 bases short, with 15 bases between. This CDR3 has 15 amino acids. Germline CDR1 and CDR2: LGHDT and YNNKEL (reference sequence). DNA of the CDR3: TGTGCCAGCAGCCAACTGGACACGGTGGGGGAAAAACTGTTTTTT. Protein product: CASSQLDTVGEKLFF.

The rearrangement uses TRBV5-1 and TRBJ1-3; no clear D gene. The germline V and J ends were trimmed by 0 bases and 0 bases, with 16 bases remaining between them. The germline V gene has CDR1 SGHRS and CDR2 YFSETQ. The CDR3 consists of 18 residues. The CDR3 DNA follows: TGCGCCAGCAGCTTGGGGTGGAGCGCCTCATCCTCTGGAAACACCATATATTTT. Its translation: CASSLGWSASSSGNTIYF.

This clonotype is medium-sized by share. The rearrangement uses TRBV6-2 or TRBV6-3 and TRBJ2-3; D remains unclear. Germline V gene sequence: CDR1 MNHEY, CDR2 SVGEGT. CDR3 length: 17 residues. V was shortened by 0 bases and J by 2 bases, with 15 bases between the two germline ends. This chain's CDR3 is CASSYSTQGYYTDTQYF. CDR3 nucleotides: TGTGCCAGCAGTTACTCGACCCAAGGTTACTACACAGATACGCAGTATTTT.